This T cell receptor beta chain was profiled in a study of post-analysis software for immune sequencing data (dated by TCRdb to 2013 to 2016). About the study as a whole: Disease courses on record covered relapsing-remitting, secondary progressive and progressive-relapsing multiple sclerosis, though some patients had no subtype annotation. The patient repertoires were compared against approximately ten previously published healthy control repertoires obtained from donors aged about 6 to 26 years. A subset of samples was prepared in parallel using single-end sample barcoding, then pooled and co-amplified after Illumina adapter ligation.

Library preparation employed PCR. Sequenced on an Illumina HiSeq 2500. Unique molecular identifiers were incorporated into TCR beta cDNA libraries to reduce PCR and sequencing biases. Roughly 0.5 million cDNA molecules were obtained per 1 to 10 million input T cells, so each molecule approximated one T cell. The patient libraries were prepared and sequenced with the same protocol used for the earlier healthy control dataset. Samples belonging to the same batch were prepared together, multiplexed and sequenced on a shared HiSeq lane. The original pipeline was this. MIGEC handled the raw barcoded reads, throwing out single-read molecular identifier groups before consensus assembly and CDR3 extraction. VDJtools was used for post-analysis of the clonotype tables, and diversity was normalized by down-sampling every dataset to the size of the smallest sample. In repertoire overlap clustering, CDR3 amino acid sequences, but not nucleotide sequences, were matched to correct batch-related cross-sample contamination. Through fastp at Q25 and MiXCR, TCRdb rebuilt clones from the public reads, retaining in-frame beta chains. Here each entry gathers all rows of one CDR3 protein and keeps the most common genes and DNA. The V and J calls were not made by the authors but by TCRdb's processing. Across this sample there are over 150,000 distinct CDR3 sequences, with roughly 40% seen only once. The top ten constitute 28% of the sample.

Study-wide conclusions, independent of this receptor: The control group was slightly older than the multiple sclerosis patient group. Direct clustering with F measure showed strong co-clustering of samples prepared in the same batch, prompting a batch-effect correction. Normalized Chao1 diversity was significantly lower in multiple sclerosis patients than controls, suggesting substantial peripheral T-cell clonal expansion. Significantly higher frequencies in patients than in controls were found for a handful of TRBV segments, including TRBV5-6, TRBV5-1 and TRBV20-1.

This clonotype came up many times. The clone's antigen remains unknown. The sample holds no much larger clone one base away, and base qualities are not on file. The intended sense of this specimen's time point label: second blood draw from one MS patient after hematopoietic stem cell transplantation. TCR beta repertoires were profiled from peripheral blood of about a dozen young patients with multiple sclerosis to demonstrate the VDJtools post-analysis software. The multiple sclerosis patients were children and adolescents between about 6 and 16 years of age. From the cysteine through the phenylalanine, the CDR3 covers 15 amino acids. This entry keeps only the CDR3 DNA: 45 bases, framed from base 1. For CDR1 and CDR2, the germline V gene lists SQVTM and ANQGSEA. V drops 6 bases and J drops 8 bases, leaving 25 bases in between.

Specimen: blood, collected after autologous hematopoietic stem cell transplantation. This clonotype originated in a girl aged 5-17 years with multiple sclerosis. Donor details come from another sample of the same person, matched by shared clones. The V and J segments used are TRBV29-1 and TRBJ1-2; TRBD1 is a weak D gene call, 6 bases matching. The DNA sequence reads TGCAGCGTCCTAGACCCCAGGGGTCCTCATGGGGGCTACACCTTC. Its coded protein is CSVLDPRGPHGGYTF. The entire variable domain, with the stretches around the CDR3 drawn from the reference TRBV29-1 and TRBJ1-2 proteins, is SAVISQKPSRDICQRGTSLTIQCQVDSQVTMMFWYRQQPGQSLTLIATANQGSEATYESGFVIDKFPISRPNLTFSTLTVSNMSPEDSSIYLCSVLDPRGPHGGYTFGSGTRLTVV.